Here is one T cell receptor (beta chain) with its context. The sample originates from a study of shared clonotypes between healthy human individuals. Clones were sequenced by immunoSEQ multiplex PCR, and TCRdb holds only the in-frame ones, with some missing. The data show more than 1,200,000 clones, less than 99% seen once. Material: naive CD4+ T cells sorted from blood. The subset here: CD45RA+ positively selected. This sequence was found in a man younger than 40 in good health.

The CDR3 coding sequence is TGTGCCATCAGTGGCCAGGGACAGGGTACAGATACGCAGTATTTT. As protein: CAISGQGQGTDTQYF. V is TRBV10-3 and J is TRBJ2-3, with 9 bases fitting TRBD1. CDR1 and CDR2 (germline): ENHRY, SYGVKD. The V segment lost 4 bases and the J segment 3 bases; nucleotides outside the gene matches: 5. This CDR3 spans 15 amino acids.